This section outlines one TCR beta chain sequence together with its context. Followed over time, Seattle patients had been enrolled while infection was active. The table came from immunoSEQ multiplex PCR; TCRdb's copy has only in-frame clones and leaves some out. The sample shows roughly 68,000 clones, around 74% of them seen only once. The sample belongs to a study of blood T cell repertoires in COVID-19. The sample consisted of peripheral blood. This receptor was obtained from a man in his sixties with COVID-19, enrolled during active disease.

The CDR3 region is CASRTGDNEQFF. The CDR3 DNA follows: TGTGCCAGCAGGACAGGAGACAATGAGCAGTTCTTC. The chain is built from TRBV28 and TRBJ2-1, with TRBD1 as a possible D gene (6 bases). Trimming took off 6 bases at V and 5 bases at J, with 8 bases between the two ends. This CDR3 is built from 12 residues. CDR1 is MDHEN and CDR2 is SYDVKM in the germline V gene.